A single sample is the source of the 4 T cell receptor beta chains below, sequenced in a study of CD8+CD57+ T cells in acquired aplastic anemia. Genomic DNA, the template, was used for profiling of the TCR beta VDJ and CDR3. One entry per CDR3 protein results from TCRdb running MiXCR on the reads. Here the sample spans about 210,000 distinct CDR3 sequences, 60% to 65% being singletons. Sequencing was performed on sorted CD4+, CD8+, or CD8+CD57+ T cells (not recorded which) from PBMCs. These receptors all stem from a human donor in good health.

The CDR3 coding sequence is TGCAGTGCTAGAGGGGACAGTACAACCTACGAGCAGTACTTC. Residues: CSARGDSTTYEQYF. The gene calls are TRBV20-1 and TRBJ2-7, with TRBD1 matching 7 bases. J gave up 2 bases and V 1 base, and 5 bases lay outside the gene matches. Germline V gives CDR1 DFQATT, CDR2 SNEGSKA (reference sequence). The CDR3 has 14 residues.

The V gene is TRBV2, the J gene TRBJ2-7, with TRBD2 matching over 15 bases. Losses at the gene ends were 6 bases for V and 9 bases for J; bases not matched to a gene: 3. CDR1 and CDR2 from the germline V gene are SNHLY and FYNNEI. This CDR3 has 13 amino acids. CDR3 coding DNA: TGTGCCAGCAGCACGGGACTAGCGGGGGGGCAGTACTTC. Translated: CASSTGLAGGQYF.

On this clonotype: This clone may be a read error of a much larger clone one base away. The chain carries TRBV6-5 and TRBJ2-1; tentative D call: TRBD2 (5 bases). Looked up from germline, CDR1 is MNHEY and CDR2 is SVGAGI. The CDR3 spans 13 residues. The CDR3 bases are TGTGCCAGCAGCTCGGACTTTTACAATCAGCAGTTCTTC. It specifies CASSSDFYNQQFF.

The chain combines TRBV2 with TRBJ2-3, with TRBD2 matching 7 bases. Germline CDR1 reads SNHLY; CDR2 reads FYNNEI. The CDR3 totals 15 residues. V dropped 6 bases and J dropped 3; count of bases not matched to a gene: 9. Here the CDR3 DNA reads TGTGCCAGCAGGGGGAGGGCCGCGGGGACAGATACGCAGTATTTT. Residues: CASRGRAAGTDTQYF.